The 21 T cell receptor beta chains below were found in one sample sequenced in a study of blood T cell repertoires in COVID-19. The assay was immunoSEQ multiplex PCR, and TCRdb's table has in-frame clones only and misses some. Of under 500,000 clones in the sample, around 90% were seen once. The sample taken for sequencing was PBMCs or T cells enriched from blood (not recorded which). Every receptor here comes from a woman in her late teens or twenties with acute COVID-19.

J is TRBJ2-1 and V is TRBV3-1 (or the pseudogene TRBV3-2); perhaps TRBD2 as D (7 bases). Germline-derived CDR1 and CDR2 are LGHDT and YNNKEL (reference sequence). The V end was cut by 4 bases, the J end by 9 bases, with 13 bases between. The CDR3 is 13 residues long. This CDR3 reads CASSPEGGGEQFF. The CDR3 coding sequence is TGTGCCAGCAGCCCCGAAGGGGGGGGTGAGCAGTTCTTC.

J is TRBJ2-2 and V is TRBV10-3; 8 nucleotides align to TRBD1. The V gene end was trimmed by 2 bases and the J gene end by 5 bases; junction bases not matched to a gene: 10. The germline gives CDR1 ENHRY, CDR2 SYGVKD. The CDR3 extends over 17 amino acids. The CDR3 spells CAISETLSGQGTGELFF. The CDR3 nucleotides read TGTGCCATCAGTGAGACGCTGTCAGGACAGGGTACCGGGGAGCTGTTTTTT.

J is TRBJ2-2 and V is TRBV5-1; 12 bases are shared with TRBD2. The V and J ends lost 4 bases and 1 base, in that order; junction bases with no gene match: 5. Germline V gives CDR1 SGHRS, CDR2 YFSETQ. CDR3 length: 17 residues. Here the CDR3 reads CASSARLAGVNTGELFF. The CDR3 DNA follows: TGCGCCAGCAGCGCCCGACTAGCGGGAGTGAACACCGGGGAGCTGTTTTTT.

The rearrangement joins TRBV5-8 to TRBJ2-5; 7 bases map to TRBD1. The CDR3 runs to 15 residues. Germline CDR1 reads SGHTS; CDR2 reads YDEGEE. V shed 5 bases and J 0 bases; nucleotides not matched to a gene: 7. The CDR3 DNA follows: TGTGCCAGCAGACTGGGACAGCTGTACCAAGAGACCCAGTACTTC. Translation: CASRLGQLYQETQYF.

This clone was seen at least ten times. Other DNA sequences in this sample translate to the same CDR3. This chain uses TRBV12-3 or TRBV12-4 with TRBJ1-5, with 7 bases aligning to TRBD1. Trimming took 3 bases from V and 5 from J; bases not matched to a gene: 1. The length of the CDR3 is 13 residues. CDR3 bases: TGTGCCAGCAGTTTCCAGGGGGATCAGCCCCAGCATTTT. Protein sequence: CASSFQGDQPQHF.

CDR3 in DNA: TGTGCCAGCAGCCCCGGGACAGGGGCCTACGAGCAGTACTTC. Protein product: CASSPGTGAYEQYF. The rearrangement links TRBV7-2 to TRBJ2-7; 10 nucleotides agree with TRBD1. CDR1 SGHTA and CDR2 FQGNSA come from the germline V gene. V lost 5 bases to trimming and J lost 2 bases; unmatched junction nucleotides: 3. The CDR3 runs to 14 residues.

V usage is TRBV7-9 and J usage is TRBJ1-5, with D tentatively TRBD1 (6 bases). V gave up 4 bases and J gave up 2 bases, with 9 bases separating them. The CDR3 consists of 14 residues. The germline gives CDR1 SEHNR, CDR2 FQNEAQ (reference sequence). DNA for the CDR3: TGTGCCAGCAGCTCACAGGGAGGCAATCAGCCCCAGCATTTT. This codes for CASSSQGGNQPQHF.

This clone was found many times. The chain employs TRBV3-1 (or the pseudogene TRBV3-2) and TRBJ1-1; D gene ambiguous. Germline loops: CDR1 LGHDT, CDR2 YNNKEL (reference sequence). Trimming removed 0 bases from V and 5 bases from J, with 10 bases in between. The CDR3 is 14 residues long. CDR3 residues: CASSQDYRRTEAFF. For the CDR3, the DNA is TGTGCCAGCAGCCAAGACTACCGGAGGACTGAAGCTTTCTTT.

The rearrangement joins TRBV14 to TRBJ1-1; TRBD1 matches at 10 bases. V dropped 5 bases and J dropped 5; count of bases not matched to a gene: 5. The germline V gene encodes CDR1 SGHDN and CDR2 FVKESK. The CDR3 spans 14 residues. CDR3 in DNA: TGTGCCAGCAGCACCGGGACAGGGGAAACTGAAGCTTTCTTT. Amino acids: CASSTGTGETEAFF. Variable domain in full (rest from reference TRBV14 and TRBJ1-1): EAGVTQFPSHSVIEKGQTVTLRCDPISGHDNLYWYRRVMGKEIKFLLHFVKESKQDESGMPNNRFLAERTGGTYSTLKVQPAELEDSGVYFCASSTGTGETEAFFGQGTRLTVV.

The chain couples TRBV15 to TRBJ2-5; D possibly corresponds to TRBD1 (6 bases). This CDR3 spans 14 amino acids. Germline loops: CDR1 LNHNV, CDR2 YYDKDF (reference sequence). Trimming pared 2 bases from V and 5 bases from J, leaving 12 bases between. The CDR3 region is CATSRMTGRETQYF. The CDR3 nucleotides are TGTGCCACCAGCAGAATGACAGGTCGGGAGACCCAGTACTTC.

The genes are TRBV7-9 and TRBJ2-6, with D possibly being TRBD1 (6 bases). V lost 2 bases, J lost 2 bases, and 16 bases lay in between. Germline V gene lookup returns CDR1 SEHNR and CDR2 FQNEAQ (reference sequence). The CDR3 loop spans 18 amino acids. CDR3 sequence (DNA): TGTGCCAGCAGCTTACGGATACAGGGTCGGACTGGGGCCAACGTCCTGACTTTC. Amino acid sequence: CASSLRIQGRTGANVLTF.

The rearrangement joins TRBV6-4 to TRBJ1-6; TRBD1 is a possible D gene (6 bases). From germline, CDR1 is MRHNA and CDR2 SNTAGT. V gave up 1 base and J gave up 7 bases, with 8 bases separating them. This CDR3 has 14 residues. Here the CDR3 DNA reads TGTGCCAGCAGTGACTTGGGGGCAAATTCACCCCTCCACTTT. This sequence encodes CASSDLGANSPLHF.

Comments on this clone: Other DNA variants within this sample encode the same CDR3. Here the CDR3 DNA reads TGTGCCAGCAGTCCGGGGGGGCCCCAGCATTTT. Protein product: CASSPGGPQHF. This chain joins TRBV12-3 or TRBV12-4 and TRBJ1-5, with D possibly matching TRBD1 (5 bases). With 5 bases removed from V and 9 bases from J, the gap between germline ends came to 8 bases. The CDR3 length is 11 residues.

Of note for this clone: Other DNA sequences in the same sample also yield this CDR3. The genes are TRBV9 and TRBJ1-1, with TRBD1 matching 9 bases. CDR3 size: 15 residues. Germline V gene data show CDR1 as SGDLS and CDR2 as YYNGEE. V lost 4 bases and J lost 0; bases outside the gene matches: 4. Here the CDR3 DNA reads TGTGCCAGCAGCCCGGGACAGGGCATGAACACTGAAGCTTTCTTT. Residues: CASSPGQGMNTEAFF.

The chain links TRBV6-5 to TRBJ1-5, with D maybe TRBD1 (5 bases). From germline, CDR1 is MNHEY and CDR2 SVGAGI. The CDR3 totals 12 residues. V lost 8 bases, J lost 6 bases, and 11 bases lay in between. CDR3 sequence: CASRRGSQPQHF. For the CDR3, the DNA is TGTGCCAGCCGTCGGGGGAGTCAGCCCCAGCATTTT.

The rearrangement links TRBV5-1 to TRBJ1-1, with D possibly being TRBD1 (6 bases). The CDR3 extends over 15 amino acids. Trimming stripped 2 bases from V and 1 base from J, with 12 bases between. Germline V CDR1 and CDR2: SGHRS, YFSETQ. CDR3 in amino acids: CASSFRTTGNTEAFF. The CDR3 DNA follows: TGCGCCAGCAGCTTTCGAACGACAGGGAACACTGAAGCTTTCTTT.

This sequence joins TRBV12-3 or TRBV12-4 and TRBJ1-1; TRBD1 aligns across 7 bases. This CDR3 contains 11 residues. The V and J ends lost 4 bases and 10 bases, in that order; junction bases with no gene match: 3. The CDR3 reads CASSSGTAAFF. CDR3 nucleotides: TGTGCCAGCAGTTCCGGGACAGCAGCTTTCTTT.

V and J are TRBV27 and TRBJ2-5; TRBD1 matches 8 bases. CDR3 length: 15 residues. In germline, CDR1 is MNHEY, CDR2 SMNVEV (reference sequence). J lost 4 bases, V lost 2 bases, and 6 bases had no gene match. The CDR3 sequence: CASSLIQGARETQYF. The CDR3 nucleotides are TGTGCCAGCAGTTTAATCCAGGGGGCACGAGAGACCCAGTACTTC.

V gene TRBV27 combines with J gene TRBJ2-3, with TRBD1 matching 8 bases. Trimming removed 8 bases from V and 8 bases from J; junction bases left unmatched: 15. Germline CDR1 reads MNHEY; CDR2 reads SMNVEV (reference sequence). This CDR3 is 15 amino acids long. The CDR3 nucleotides read TGTGCCAGCGGCTCCCTCGGGACAGGTGAAACTACGCAGTATTTT. Translating it yields CASGSLGTGETTQYF.

The chain employs TRBV7-9 and TRBJ2-2, with D hard to call. Trimming shortened V by 5 bases and J by 1 base, and 5 bases separated the two germline ends. The V gene's germline CDR1 is SEHNR and CDR2 FQNEAQ (reference sequence). This CDR3 region has 13 residues. In nucleotides, the CDR3 is TGTGCCAGCAGCCTCGGGAACACCGGGGAGCTGTTTTTT. Residues: CASSLGNTGELFF.

The genes are TRBV2 and TRBJ2-3; 8 bases line up with TRBD1. CDR1 is SNHLY, CDR2 FYNNEI, per germline. Trimming removed 5 bases from V and 1 base from J; junction bases left unmatched: 5. The CDR3 totals 15 residues. CDR3 in DNA: TGTGCCAGCAGTCTAGACAGGGGACGCACAGATACGCAGTATTTT. Protein product: CASSLDRGRTDTQYF.